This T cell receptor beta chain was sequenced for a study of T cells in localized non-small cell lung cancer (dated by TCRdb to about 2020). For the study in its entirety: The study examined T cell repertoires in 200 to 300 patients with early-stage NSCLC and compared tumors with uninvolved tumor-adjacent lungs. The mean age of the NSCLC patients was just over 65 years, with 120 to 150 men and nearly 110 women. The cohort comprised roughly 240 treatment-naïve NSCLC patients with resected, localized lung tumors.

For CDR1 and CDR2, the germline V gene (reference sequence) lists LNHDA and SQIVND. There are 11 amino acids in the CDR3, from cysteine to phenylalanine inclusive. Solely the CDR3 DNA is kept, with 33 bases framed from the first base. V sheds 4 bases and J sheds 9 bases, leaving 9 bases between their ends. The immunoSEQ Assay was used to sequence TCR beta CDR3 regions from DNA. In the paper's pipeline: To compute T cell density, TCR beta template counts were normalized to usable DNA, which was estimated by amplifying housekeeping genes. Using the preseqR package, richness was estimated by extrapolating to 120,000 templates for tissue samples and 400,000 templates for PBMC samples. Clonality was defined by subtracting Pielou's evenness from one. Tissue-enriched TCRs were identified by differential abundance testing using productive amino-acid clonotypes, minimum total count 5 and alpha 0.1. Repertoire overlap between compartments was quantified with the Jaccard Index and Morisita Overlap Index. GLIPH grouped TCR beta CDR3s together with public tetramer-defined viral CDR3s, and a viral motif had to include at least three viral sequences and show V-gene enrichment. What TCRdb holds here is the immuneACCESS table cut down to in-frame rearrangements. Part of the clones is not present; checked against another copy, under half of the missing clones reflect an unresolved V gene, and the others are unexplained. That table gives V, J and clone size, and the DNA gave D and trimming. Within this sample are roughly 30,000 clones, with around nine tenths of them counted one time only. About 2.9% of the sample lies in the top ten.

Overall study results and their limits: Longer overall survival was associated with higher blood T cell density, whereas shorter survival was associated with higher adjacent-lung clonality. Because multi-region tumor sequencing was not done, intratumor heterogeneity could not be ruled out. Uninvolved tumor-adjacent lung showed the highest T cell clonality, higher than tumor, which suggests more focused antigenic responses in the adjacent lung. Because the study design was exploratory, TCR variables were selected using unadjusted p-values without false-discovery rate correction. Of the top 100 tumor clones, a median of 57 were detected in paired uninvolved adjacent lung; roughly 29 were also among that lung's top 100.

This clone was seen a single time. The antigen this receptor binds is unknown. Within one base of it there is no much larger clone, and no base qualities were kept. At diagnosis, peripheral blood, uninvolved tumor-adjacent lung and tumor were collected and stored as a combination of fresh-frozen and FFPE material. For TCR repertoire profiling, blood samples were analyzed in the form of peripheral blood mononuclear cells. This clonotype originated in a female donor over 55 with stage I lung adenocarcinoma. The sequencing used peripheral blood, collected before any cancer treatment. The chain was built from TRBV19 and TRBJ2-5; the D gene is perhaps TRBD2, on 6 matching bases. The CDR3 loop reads CASSRPGAQYF. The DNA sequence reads TGTGCCAGTAGTAGGCCGGGGGCCCAGTACTTC.